These 20 T cell receptor beta chains originate from one sample sequenced in a study of blood T cell repertoires in COVID-19. Data came from immunoSEQ multiplex PCR; TCRdb stores just in-frame clones and leaves some out. The table records about 180,000 clones, approximately 89% of them present only once. Specimen: PBMCs or T cells enriched from blood (not recorded which). These receptor sequences come from a middle-aged man who had recovered from COVID-19.

The chain employs TRBV27 and TRBJ2-7; D call uncertain. V shed 2 bases and J shed 4 bases, with 9 bases lying between them. CDR3 size: 13 residues. Germline V gene lookup returns CDR1 MNHEY and CDR2 SMNVEV (reference sequence). In DNA, the CDR3 is TGTGCCAGCAGTTTAAAACTTTCTTACGAGCAGTACTTC. This codes for CASSLKLSYEQYF.

The chain combines TRBV7-2 with TRBJ1-1, with a weak D call TRBD1 (6 bases). In germline, CDR1 is SGHTA, CDR2 FQGNSA. Trimming removed 2 bases from V and 5 bases from J, with 9 bases in between. This CDR3 is 13 amino acids long. The CDR3 region is CASSLMGATEAFF. Written as DNA, the CDR3 is TGTGCCAGCAGCTTAATGGGGGCAACTGAAGCTTTCTTT.

This chain connects TRBV5-1 to TRBJ1-4; perhaps TRBD1 as D (5 bases). Trimming removed 4 bases from V and 7 bases from J, with 26 bases in between. The V gene's germline CDR1 is SGHRS and CDR2 YFSETQ. This CDR3 region has 18 residues. The CDR3 region has the DNA TGCGCCAGCAGCCTCGGACCCAGGGAAAGCCATTCTAGTGAAAAACTGTTTTTT. This encodes CASSLGPRESHSSEKLFF.

The chain has TRBV7-3 and TRBJ2-1; 14 bases match TRBD2. V was clipped by 5 bases and J by 8 bases; unmatched bases: 8. This CDR3 is 16 amino acids long. CDR1 and CDR2 from the germline V gene are SGHTA and FQGTGA. CDR3 in DNA: TGTGCCAGCAGCCCCCGACTAGCGGGGGGGTTGGATGAGCAGTTCTTC. It is translated as CASSPRLAGGLDEQFF.

This chain uses TRBV7-9 with TRBJ1-4; TRBD1 agrees at 7 bases. V dropped 5 bases and J dropped 8; count of bases not matched to a gene: 11. The germline gives CDR1 SEHNR, CDR2 FQNEAQ (reference sequence). The CDR3 sequence is 15 residues long. In nucleotides, the CDR3 is TGTGCCAGCAGCGGGCAGACAGGGATGAGAGAAAAACTGTTTTTT. It yields the protein CASSGQTGMREKLFF. The full variable domain, in which reference TRBV7-9 and TRBJ1-4 provide the parts outside the CDR3, is DTGVSQNPRHKITKRGQNVTFRCDPISEHNRLYWYRQTLGQGPEFLTYFQNEAQLEKSRLLSDRFSAERPKGSFSTLEIQRTEQGDSAMYLCASSGQTGMREKLFFGSGTQLSVL.

The chain has TRBV4-2 and TRBJ1-3; D ambiguous. The CDR3 spans 16 residues. Trimming removed 0 bases from V and 1 base from J, with 10 bases in between. The V gene's germline CDR1 is LGHNA and CDR2 YNFKEQ. CDR3 in DNA: TGTGCCAGCAGCCAAGAGACGGTCGGGTCTGGAAACACCATATATTTT. Its protein product is CASSQETVGSGNTIYF.

The V call is TRBV5-1, the J call TRBJ1-4; D is undetermined. The CDR3 extends over 15 amino acids. The V end lost 4 bases, the J end lost 2 bases, and 12 bases lay between the germline ends. Germline CDR1 and CDR2: SGHRS and YFSETQ. The CDR3 nucleotides are TGCGCCAGCAGCCTCGGGCCGGGGACTAATGAAAAACTGTTTTTT. This codes for CASSLGPGTNEKLFF.

The chain recombines TRBV30 with TRBJ1-2, with D possibly being TRBD1 (6 bases). In germline, CDR1 is GTSNPN, CDR2 SVGIG (reference sequence). The CDR3 is 13 amino acids. V lost 1 base and J 8 bases, leaving 14 bases between the germline ends. CDR3 sequence: CAWSGGGAAGYTF. CDR3 coding DNA: TGTGCCTGGAGTGGGGGGGGCGCGGCCGGCTACACCTTC.

The chain links TRBV4-1 to TRBJ2-5; maybe TRBD1 (5 bases). This CDR3 is built from 15 residues. CDR1 and CDR2 from the germline V gene are MGHRA and YSYEKL. Between the trimmed V and J ends, which lost 1 base and 0 bases, there was a span of 9 bases. The CDR3 is CASSQGAGYQETQYF. The CDR3 region has the DNA TGCGCCAGCAGCCAAGGGGCAGGGTACCAAGAGACCCAGTACTTC.

J is TRBJ2-5 and V is TRBV5-5; maybe TRBD1 (5 bases). Germline loops: CDR1 SGHKS, CDR2 YYEKEE (reference sequence). V dropped 4 bases and J dropped 6 bases, with 16 bases sitting between them. The CDR3 covers 14 residues. This CDR3 is CASSQGRALQTQYF. The CDR3 coding sequence is TGTGCCAGCAGCCAGGGCAGGGCTCTACAGACCCAGTACTTC.

This chain uses TRBV28 with TRBJ2-1, with a weak D call TRBD2 (6 bases). Germline-derived CDR1 and CDR2 are MDHEN and SYDVKM. The CDR3 has 16 residues. V shed 1 base and J shed 2 bases, with 12 bases lying between them. The CDR3: CASSLYSRGAYNEQFF. DNA for the CDR3: TGTGCCAGCAGTTTATATTCCCGCGGGGCCTACAATGAGCAGTTCTTC.

The V call is TRBV29-1, the J call TRBJ2-7; TRBD1 aligns across 9 bases. Per the germline V gene, CDR1 is SQVTM and CDR2 is ANQGSEA. V lost 6 bases and J lost 5; bases outside the gene matches: 11. This CDR3 spans 14 amino acids. The CDR3 sequence: CSVSLQGAVNEQYF. CDR3 coding DNA: TGCAGCGTCTCCTTACAGGGGGCGGTTAACGAGCAGTACTTC.

The chain has TRBV19 and TRBJ1-2, with TRBD1 as a possible D gene (6 bases). The CDR3 sequence is 14 residues long. Deletions cut 1 base from V and 8 bases from J, with 14 bases between. Germline loops: CDR1 LNHDA, CDR2 SQIVND (reference sequence). This chain's CDR3 is CASSIGSTGTGYTF. In nucleotides, the CDR3 is TGTGCCAGTAGTATAGGATCGACAGGTACGGGCTACACCTTC.

Notes on this clone: Other DNA sequences in the same sample also yield this CDR3. The chain is built from TRBV2 and TRBJ1-5; no clear D. Looked up from germline, CDR1 is SNHLY and CDR2 is FYNNEI. V was pared by 1 base and J by 6 bases, with 13 bases between. The CDR3 is 15 residues long. CDR3 sequence reads: CASSEDSGSAQPQHF. The CDR3 DNA is TGTGCCAGCAGTGAAGATTCGGGGTCAGCTCAGCCCCAGCATTTT.

This clone was seen once. This chain joins TRBV15 and TRBJ1-1; D gene ambiguous. Between the trimmed V and J ends, which lost 0 bases and 0 bases, there was a span of 8 bases. CDR3 length: 15 residues. Germline V gene lookup returns CDR1 LNHNV and CDR2 YYDKDF (reference sequence). The CDR3 DNA reads as TGTGCCACCAGCAGAGAGAAAGGAGTGAACACTGAAGCTTTCTTT. This gives the protein CATSREKGVNTEAFF. Together with reference TRBV15 and TRBJ1-1, the CDR3 gives the full variable domain: DAMVIQNPRYQVTQFGKPVTLSCSQTLNHNVMYWYQQKSSQAPKLLFHYYDKDFNNEADTPDNFQSRRPNTSFCFLDIRSPGLGDTAMYLCATSREKGVNTEAFFGQGTRLTVV.

This clone showed up just once. The chain carries TRBV7-6 and TRBJ2-7, with D tentatively TRBD1 (5 bases). The V end lost 2 bases, the J end lost 3 bases, and 8 bases lay between the germline ends. The CDR3 contains 13 residues. Germline CDR1 and CDR2: SGHVS and FNYEAQ. CDR3 protein: CASSLKQDYEQYF. DNA of the CDR3: TGTGCCAGCAGCTTAAAACAGGACTACGAGCAGTACTTC.

This clone has just one count. The genes are TRBV7-6 and TRBJ1-5; no definite D call. Trimming took 8 bases from V and 5 from J, leaving 16 bases between them. The V gene's germline CDR1 is SGHVS and CDR2 FNYEAQ. The CDR3 length is 14 residues. CDR3 sequence: CASSQSGEHQPQHF. DNA for the CDR3: TGTGCCAGCTCACAGAGCGGGGAACATCAGCCCCAGCATTTT. Full variable domain (missing parts from reference TRBV7-6 and TRBJ1-5): GAGVSQSPRYKVTKRGQDVALRCDPISGHVSLYWYRQALGQGPEFLTYFNYEAQQDKSGLPNDRFSAERPEGSISTLTIQRTEQRDSAMYRCASSQSGEHQPQHFGDGTRLSIL.

The chain recombines TRBV25-1 with TRBJ2-2; no reliable D call. The CDR3 has 14 amino acids. Germline loops: CDR1 MGHDK, CDR2 SYGVNS. The V and J ends lost 3 bases and 2 bases respectively, with 7 bases between them. The CDR3 here is CASSEAVNTGELFF. The CDR3 bases are TGTGCCAGCAGTGAGGCCGTAAACACCGGGGAGCTGTTTTTT.

With regard to this clone: At one boundary the junction diverges from the germline segment, which might be a read error. This chain joins TRBV14 and TRBJ2-7; perhaps TRBD1 as D (6 bases). The CDR3 covers 11 residues. Germline assignment: CDR1 SGHDN and CDR2 FVKESK. In nucleotides, the CDR3 is TGTGCCAGCAGCCAAGGACAGGCCCAACATTTC. It is translated as CASSQGQAQHF.

The table lists this clone with a count of one. CDR3 nucleotides: TGTGCCAGCTCACCACGGGTCGGGTTAGGAGAGACCCAGTACTTC. Its protein is CASSPRVGLGETQYF. The chain links TRBV18 to TRBJ2-5; no clear D gene. CDR3 length: 15 residues. Germline lookup yields CDR1 KGHSH and CDR2 LQKENI. V was pared by 1 base and J by 4 bases, with 13 bases between. The whole variable domain, filled in from reference TRBV18 and TRBJ2-5, reads NAGVMQNPRHLVRRRGQEARLRCSPMKGHSHVYWYRQLPEEGLKFMVYLQKENIIDESGMPKERFSAEFPKEGPSILRIQQVVRGDSAAYFCASSPRVGLGETQYFGPGTRLLVL.